This paragraph covers one T cell receptor beta chain sequence. Its antigen is still unknown. This sample stems from a study of T-cell memory formation after mild COVID-19. Findings and limits, study-wide: CM and EM subsets held most contracting CD4+ clones; EMRA held CD8+ ones. That cross-reactive memory joined was suggested by some responding clones appearing in pre-infection memory. Clones that got smaller from day 15 to 85 had even CD4/CD8, while clones growing later tipped toward CD4+.

Via MiXCR, TCRdb re-called the 5' RACE reads, giving one row per CDR3 protein. The sample lists about 400,000 distinct CDR3 sequences, around 15% occurring once. Sample: PBMCs or a T cell subset sorted from them (not recorded which). This TCR came from a man aged 18 to 29 who had mild COVID-19 (a few samples of this study predate the infection). Cell type and time point are not known.

The DNA for the CDR3 is TGTGCCAGCAGCCCGAAAGGTCTAGCGGGGGCTTTCCCCAATGAGCAGTTCTTC. Its protein is CASSPKGLAGAFPNEQFF. The J gene is TRBJ2-1, the V gene TRBV3-1, with TRBD2 identical over 10 bases. V lost 4 bases and J lost 6; bases outside the gene matches: 15. This CDR3 spans 18 amino acids. Germline CDR1 LGHDT, CDR2 YNNKEL (reference sequence).